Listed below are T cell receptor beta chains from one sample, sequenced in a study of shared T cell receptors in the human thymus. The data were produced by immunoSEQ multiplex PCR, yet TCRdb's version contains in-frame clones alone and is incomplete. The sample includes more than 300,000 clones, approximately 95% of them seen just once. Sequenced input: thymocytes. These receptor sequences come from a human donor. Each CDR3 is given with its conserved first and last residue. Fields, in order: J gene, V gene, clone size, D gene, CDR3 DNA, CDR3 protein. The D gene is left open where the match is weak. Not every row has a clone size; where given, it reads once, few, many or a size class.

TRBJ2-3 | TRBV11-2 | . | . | TGTGCCAGCAGCTCGGGGCAGGGAAATACGCAGTATTTT | CASSSGQGNTQYF
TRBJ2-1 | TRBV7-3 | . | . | TGTGCCAGCAGCCCAGGGGCGGGAGTCAGGAATGAGCAGTTCTTC | CASSPGAGVRNEQFF
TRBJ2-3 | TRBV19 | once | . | TGTGCCAGTAGTTTGTACACGACTAGCACAGATACGCAGTATTTT | CASSLYTTSTDTQYF
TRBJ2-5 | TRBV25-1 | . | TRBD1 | TGTGCCAGCAGTCCGCAGGGACAGGGGGATGGCGAGACCCAGTACTTC | CASSPQGQGDGETQYF
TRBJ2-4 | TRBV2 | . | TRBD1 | TGTGCCAGCAGGGGGGGCCGCGACAGGGGAGCCAAAAACATTCAGTACTTC | CASRGGRDRGAKNIQYF
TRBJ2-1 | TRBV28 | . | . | TGTGCCAGCAGTTTATTGTCGGACAATGAGCAGTTCTTC | CASSLLSDNEQFF
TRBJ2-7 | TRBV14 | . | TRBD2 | TGTGCCAGCAGCCTAGTAGGATTCGGCGGGAGGCAAACCTCCTACGAGCAGTACTTC | CASSLVGFGGRQTSYEQYF
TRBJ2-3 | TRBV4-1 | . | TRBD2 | TGCGCCAGCAGCCAAGAGCGACTAGCGGGAGGTCTAAGCACAGATACGCAGTATTTT | CASSQERLAGGLSTDTQYF
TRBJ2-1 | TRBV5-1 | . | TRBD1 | TGCGCCAGCAGCTTGCCAAAACGACAGGGACGAGGCAATGAGCAGTTCTTC | CASSLPKRQGRGNEQFF
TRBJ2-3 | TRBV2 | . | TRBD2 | TGTGCCAAGGCCCCCCACCGCGGGGCACTTAGCGGGGACAGCACAGATACGCAGTATTTT | CAKAPHRGALSGDSTDTQYF
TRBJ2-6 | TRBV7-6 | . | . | TGTGCCAGCAGCCCCCGGTTTCGCTCTGGGGCCAACGTCCTGACTTTC | CASSPRFRSGANVLTF
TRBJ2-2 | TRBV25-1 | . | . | TGTGCCAGCAGTGAATTGGGCCAGACGAACACCGGGGAGCTGTTTTTT | CASSELGQTNTGELFF
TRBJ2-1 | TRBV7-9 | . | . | TGTGCCAGCAGCTCGTCGGTCTGGGGACCGCGTATTTCCTACAATGAGCAGTTCTTC | CASSSSVWGPRISYNEQFF
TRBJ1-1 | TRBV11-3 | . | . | TGTGCCAGCAGCGTCGACGGGAACACTGAAGCTTTCTTT | CASSVDGNTEAFF
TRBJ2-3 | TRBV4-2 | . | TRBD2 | TGTGCCAGCAGCCAAGAGGGTAGCGGGAGGTATAAAACAAGCACAGATACGCAGTATTTT | CASSQEGSGRYKTSTDTQYF
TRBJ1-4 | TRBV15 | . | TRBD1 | TGTGCCACCAGCAGGGACAGGGGGGGAAATGAAAAACTGTTTTTT | CATSRDRGGNEKLFF
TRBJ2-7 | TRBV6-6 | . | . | TGTGCCAGCAGTGCAGGGGTGCCCTACGAGCAGTACTTC | CASSAGVPYEQYF
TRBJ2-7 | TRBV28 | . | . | TGTGCCAGCAGTCCCCTCGCGGGAAGAAGGTACGAGCAGTACTTC | CASSPLAGRRYEQYF
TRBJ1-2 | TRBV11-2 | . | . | TGTGCCAGCAGCCTAGAGACAGTTCCTTATGGCTACACCTTC | CASSLETVPYGYTF
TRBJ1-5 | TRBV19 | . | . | TGTGCCAGTAGTTGTGGACAGCGCCGGGATAGCAATCAGCCCCAGCATTTT | CASSCGQRRDSNQPQHF
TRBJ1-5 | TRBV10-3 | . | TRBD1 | TGTGCCATCAGTGAGAGAAGGGACAGGGTTAATCAGCCCCAGCATTTT | CAISERRDRVNQPQHF
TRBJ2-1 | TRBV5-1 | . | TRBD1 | TGCGCCAGCAGCCCCGACAGGGTTGAGCAGTTCTTC | CASSPDRVEQFF
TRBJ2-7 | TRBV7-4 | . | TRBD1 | TGTGCCAGCAGCTTAGAAGTCCCGGGACAGGGGAAGGTTAACTCCTACGAGCAGTACTTC | CASSLEVPGQGKVNSYEQYF
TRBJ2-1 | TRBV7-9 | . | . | TGTGCCAGCAGCCCAAGTCGGGAGTGGCCCTACAATGAGCAGTTCTTC | CASSPSREWPYNEQFF
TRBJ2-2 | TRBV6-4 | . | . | TGTGCCAGCAGTGCCTTCCCGACTAGAGACACCGGGGAGCTGTTTTTT | CASSAFPTRDTGELFF
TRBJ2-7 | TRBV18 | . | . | TGTGCCAGCTCGCCTTTTGGATCCTCCCGGAACGAGCAGTACTTC | CASSPFGSSRNEQYF
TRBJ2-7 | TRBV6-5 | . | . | TGTGCCAGCAGTTCGAGGGCCTTGGGCTCCTACGAGCAGTACTTC | CASSSRALGSYEQYF
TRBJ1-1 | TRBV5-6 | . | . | TGTGCCAGCAGCTCAGGGGTCCTGAACACTGAAGCTTTCTTT | CASSSGVLNTEAFF
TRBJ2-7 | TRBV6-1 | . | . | TGTGCCAGCAGTGAAGAAAGGGGGGGCTACTCCTACGAGCAGTACTTC | CASSEERGGYSYEQYF
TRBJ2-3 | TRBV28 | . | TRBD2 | TGTGCCAGCAGTTTAGGGCGGGAGGCGTTCAGAACAGATACGCAGTATTTT | CASSLGREAFRTDTQYF
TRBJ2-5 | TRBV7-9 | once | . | TGTGCCAGCAGCTTCGGAGGGTCGGAGACCCAGTACTTC | CASSFGGSETQYF
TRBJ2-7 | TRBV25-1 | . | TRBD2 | TGTGCCAGCAGTGCGCCACTAGCGGGAGAATGGGAGCAGTACTTC | CASSAPLAGEWEQYF
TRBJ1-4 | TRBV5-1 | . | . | TGCGCCAGCAGCTTGTCCGAAAGGGGTAATGAAAAACTGTTTTTT | CASSLSERGNEKLFF
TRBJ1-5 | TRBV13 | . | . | TGTGCCAGCAGCTTAAACGGGCCGTATAGCAATCAGCCCCAGCATTTT | CASSLNGPYSNQPQHF
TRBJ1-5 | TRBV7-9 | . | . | TGTGCCAGCAGCTTGGGACGGAGGGGGGGCAATCAGCCCCAGCATTTT | CASSLGRRGGNQPQHF
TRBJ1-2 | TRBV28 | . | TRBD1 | TGTGCCAGCAGTTTATGGAGGGACAGTTATGGCTACACCTTC | CASSLWRDSYGYTF
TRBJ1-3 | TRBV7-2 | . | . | TGTGCCAGCAGCTTACCCAGGGGAGACACCATATATTTT | CASSLPRGDTIYF
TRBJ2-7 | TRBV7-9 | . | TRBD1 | TGTGCCAGCAGCTCGGGGGACAGGGTCTACGAGCAGTACTTC | CASSSGDRVYEQYF
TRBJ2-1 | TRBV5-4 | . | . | TGTGCCAGCAGCTTGGATACAGGGGAGCAGTTCTTC | CASSLDTGEQFF
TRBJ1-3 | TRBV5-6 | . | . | TGTGCCAGCAGCCTCAGGGGCTCTGGAAACACCATATATTTT | CASSLRGSGNTIYF
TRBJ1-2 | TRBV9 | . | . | TGTGCCAGCAGCGTAGCCAGGACCGACTATGGCTACACCTTC | CASSVARTDYGYTF
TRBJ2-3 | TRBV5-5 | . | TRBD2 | TGTGCCAGCAGCTTATTAGCGGGAGGGAGCACAGATACGCAGTATTTT | CASSLLAGGSTDTQYF
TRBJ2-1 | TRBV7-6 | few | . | TGTGCCAGCAGCCTGCTAAGGAAGGGGAAAGCGGAGAGGACTTACAATGAGCAGTTCTTC | CASSLLRKGKAERTYNEQFF
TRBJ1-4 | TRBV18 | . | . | TGTGCCAGCTCACCCCCGGGGGCGGTAAGAGAAAAACTGTTTTTT | CASSPPGAVREKLFF
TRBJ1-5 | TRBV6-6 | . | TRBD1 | TGTGCCAGCAGACAGGGGCCCGCGGGACAGCCCCAGCATTTT | CASRQGPAGQPQHF
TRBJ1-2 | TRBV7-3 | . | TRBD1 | TGTGCCAGGTCCACTCTAGGGGGCTCTAACTATGGCTACACCTTC | CARSTLGGSNYGYTF
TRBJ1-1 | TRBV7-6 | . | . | TGTGCCAGCAGCTTAAGAGTAAGGGTTCCTCCCCCTGAAGCTTTCTTT | CASSLRVRVPPPEAFF
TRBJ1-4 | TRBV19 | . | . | TGTGCCAGTAGTTTGGGACTTACTAATGAAAAACTGTTTTTT | CASSLGLTNEKLFF
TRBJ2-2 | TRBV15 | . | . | TGTGCCACCAGCTATACCGGCCCCGGGGAGCTGTTTTTT | CATSYTGPGELFF
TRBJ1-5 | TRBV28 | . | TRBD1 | TGTGCCAGCAGAAATACAGGGGGCGGAGGCAATCAGCCCCAGCATTTT | CASRNTGGGGNQPQHF
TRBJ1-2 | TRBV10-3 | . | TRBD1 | TGTGCCATCAGTGAGTCGGTGAGGGAGGACAGGGGGTACGGCTACACCTTC | CAISESVREDRGYGYTF
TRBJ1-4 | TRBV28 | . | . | TGTGCCAGCAGAACCGGACAGTACTTTAATGAAAAACTGTTTTTT | CASRTGQYFNEKLFF
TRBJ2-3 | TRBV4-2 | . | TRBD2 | TGTGCCAGCAGCCAAGGAAGGTTGACTAGCGGGGGCCTAAAGGAGACAGATACGCAGTATTTT | CASSQGRLTSGGLKETDTQYF
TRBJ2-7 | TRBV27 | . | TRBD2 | TGTGCCAGCAGACGATATAGCGGGAGGGATGACGAGCAGTACTTC | CASRRYSGRDDEQYF